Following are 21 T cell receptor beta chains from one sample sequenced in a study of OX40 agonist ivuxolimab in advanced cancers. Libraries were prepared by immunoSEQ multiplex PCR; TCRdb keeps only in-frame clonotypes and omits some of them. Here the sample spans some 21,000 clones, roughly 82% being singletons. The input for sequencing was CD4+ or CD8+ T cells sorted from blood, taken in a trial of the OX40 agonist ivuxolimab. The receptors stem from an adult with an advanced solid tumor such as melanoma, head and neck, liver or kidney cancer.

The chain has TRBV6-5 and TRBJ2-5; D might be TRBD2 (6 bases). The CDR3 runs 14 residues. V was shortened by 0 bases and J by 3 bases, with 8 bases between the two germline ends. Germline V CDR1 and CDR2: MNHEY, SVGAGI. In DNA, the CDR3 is TGTGCCAGCAGTTACTCCGGGGGTGAAGAGACCCAGTACTTC. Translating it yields CASSYSGGEETQYF.

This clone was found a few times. The CDR3 is CASSQVGTGASYEQYF. DNA for the CDR3: TGCGCCAGCAGCCAAGTTGGGACAGGGGCCTCCTACGAGCAGTACTTC. The chain links TRBV4-1 to TRBJ2-7, with 10 nucleotides matching TRBD1. Germline trimming cut 1 base from V and 0 bases from J; bases unmatched to any gene: 3. Germline V gene sequence: CDR1 MGHRA, CDR2 YSYEKL. This CDR3 has 16 residues.

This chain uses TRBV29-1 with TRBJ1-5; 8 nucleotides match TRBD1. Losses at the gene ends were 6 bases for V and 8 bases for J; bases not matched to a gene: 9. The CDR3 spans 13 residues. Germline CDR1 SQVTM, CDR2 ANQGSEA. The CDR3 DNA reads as TGCAGCGTCTCGGACAGGGAGGATGAGCCCCAGCATTTT. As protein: CSVSDREDEPQHF.

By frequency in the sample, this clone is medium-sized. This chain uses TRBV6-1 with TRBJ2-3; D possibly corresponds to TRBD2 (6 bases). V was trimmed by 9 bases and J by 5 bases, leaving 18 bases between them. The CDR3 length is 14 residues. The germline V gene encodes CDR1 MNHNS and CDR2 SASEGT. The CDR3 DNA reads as TGTGCCAGTGACCTCGGGAGTGGGTTAGATACGCAGTATTTT. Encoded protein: CASDLGSGLDTQYF.

The CDR3 spells CAGGELVTDTQYF. CDR3 nucleotides: TGTGCCGGTGGGGAACTGGTCACAGATACGCAGTATTTT. J is TRBJ2-3 and V is TRBV2; D ambiguous. In germline, CDR1 is SNHLY, CDR2 FYNNEI. V lost 11 bases and J 2 bases, leaving 14 bases between the germline ends. This CDR3 region has 13 residues.

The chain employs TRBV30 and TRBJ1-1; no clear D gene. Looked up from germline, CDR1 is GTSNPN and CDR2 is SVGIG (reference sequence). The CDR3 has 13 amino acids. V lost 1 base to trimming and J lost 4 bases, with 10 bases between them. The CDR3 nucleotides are TGTGCCTGGAGTGGGAGTGGGCGCACTGAAGCTTTCTTT. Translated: CAWSGSGRTEAFF.

CDR3: CASSGRDRELKGYTF. CDR3 in DNA: TGTGCCAGCAGCGGCCGGGACAGGGAATTGAAGGGCTACACCTTC. The V gene is TRBV7-9, the J gene TRBJ1-2; 9 bases are a match to TRBD1. The CDR3 sequence is 15 residues long. V was pared by 5 bases and J by 8 bases, with 12 bases of the junction left unmatched. Germline CDR1 SEHNR, CDR2 FQNEAQ (reference sequence).

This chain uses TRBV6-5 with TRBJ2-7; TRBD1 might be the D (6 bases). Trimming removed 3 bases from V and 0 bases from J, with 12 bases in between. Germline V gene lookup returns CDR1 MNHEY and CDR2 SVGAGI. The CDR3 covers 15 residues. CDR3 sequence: CASSYVDSSSYEQYF. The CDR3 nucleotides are TGTGCCAGCAGTTATGTGGACAGTAGCTCCTACGAGCAGTACTTC.

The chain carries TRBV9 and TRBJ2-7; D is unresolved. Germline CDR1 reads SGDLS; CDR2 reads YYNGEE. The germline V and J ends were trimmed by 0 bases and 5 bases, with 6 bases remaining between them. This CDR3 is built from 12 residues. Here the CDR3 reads CASSVDTHEQYF. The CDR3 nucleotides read TGTGCCAGCAGCGTAGACACCCACGAGCAGTACTTC.

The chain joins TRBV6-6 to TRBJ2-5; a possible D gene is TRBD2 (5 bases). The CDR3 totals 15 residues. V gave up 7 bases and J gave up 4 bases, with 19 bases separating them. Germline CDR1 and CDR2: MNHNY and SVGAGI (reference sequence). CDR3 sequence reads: CASNALDRNGETQYF. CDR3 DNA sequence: TGTGCCAGCAACGCACTAGATCGTAACGGAGAGACCCAGTACTTC.

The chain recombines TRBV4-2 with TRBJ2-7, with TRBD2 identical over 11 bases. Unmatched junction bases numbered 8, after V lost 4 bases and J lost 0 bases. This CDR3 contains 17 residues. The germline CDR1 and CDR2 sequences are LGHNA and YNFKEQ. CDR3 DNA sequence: TGTGCCAGCAGCCCAGAGGATAGCGGGAGGGCCTCCTACGAGCAGTACTTC. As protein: CASSPEDSGRASYEQYF.

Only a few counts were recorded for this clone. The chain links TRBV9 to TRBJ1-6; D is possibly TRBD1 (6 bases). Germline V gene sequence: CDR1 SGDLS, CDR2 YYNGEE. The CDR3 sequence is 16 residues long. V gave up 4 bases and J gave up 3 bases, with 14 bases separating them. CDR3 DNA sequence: TGTGCCAGCAGCCTAGGGTCCAGGGGCTATAATTCACCCCTCCACTTT. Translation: CASSLGSRGYNSPLHF.

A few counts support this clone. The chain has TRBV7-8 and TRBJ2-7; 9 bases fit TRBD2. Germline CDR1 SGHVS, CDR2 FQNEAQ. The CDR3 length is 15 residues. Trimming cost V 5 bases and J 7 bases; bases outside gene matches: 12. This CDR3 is CASSPPAGGPLEQYF. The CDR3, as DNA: TGTGCCAGCAGCCCTCCCGCGGGAGGGCCTCTTGAGCAGTACTTC.

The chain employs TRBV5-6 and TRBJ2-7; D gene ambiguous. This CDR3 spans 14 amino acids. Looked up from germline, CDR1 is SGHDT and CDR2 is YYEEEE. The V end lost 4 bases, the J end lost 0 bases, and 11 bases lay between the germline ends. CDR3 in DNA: TGTGCCAGCAGCCCCGACACGAGCTCCTACGAGCAGTACTTC. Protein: CASSPDTSSYEQYF. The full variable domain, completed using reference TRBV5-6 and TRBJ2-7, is DAGVTQSPTHLIKTRGQQVTLRCSPKSGHDTVSWYQQALGQGPQFIFQYYEEEERQRGNFPDRFSGHQFPNYSSELNVNALLLGDSALYLCASSPDTSSYEQYFGPGTRLTVT.

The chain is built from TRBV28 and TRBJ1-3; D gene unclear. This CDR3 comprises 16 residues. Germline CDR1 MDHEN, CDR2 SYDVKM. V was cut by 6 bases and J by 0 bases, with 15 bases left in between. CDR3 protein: CASSPRTESSGNTIYF. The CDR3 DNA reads TGTGCCAGCAGCCCTAGAACCGAAAGCTCTGGAAACACCATATATTTT.

The CDR3 protein is CASNRGEGVSDTQYF. CDR3 nucleotides: TGTGCCAGCAACCGGGGGGAGGGGGTATCAGATACGCAGTATTTT. The chain is built from TRBV28 and TRBJ2-3; perhaps TRBD2 as D (7 bases). Per germline, CDR1 MDHEN and CDR2 SYDVKM. V gave up 7 bases and J gave up 4 bases, with 18 bases separating them. The CDR3 extends over 15 amino acids.

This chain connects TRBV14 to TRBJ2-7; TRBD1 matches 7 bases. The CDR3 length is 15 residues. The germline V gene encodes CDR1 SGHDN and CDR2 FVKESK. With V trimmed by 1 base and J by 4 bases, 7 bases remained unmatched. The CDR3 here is CASSQGQGAGYEQYF. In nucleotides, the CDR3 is TGTGCCAGCAGCCAAGGACAGGGCGCTGGGTACGAGCAGTACTTC.

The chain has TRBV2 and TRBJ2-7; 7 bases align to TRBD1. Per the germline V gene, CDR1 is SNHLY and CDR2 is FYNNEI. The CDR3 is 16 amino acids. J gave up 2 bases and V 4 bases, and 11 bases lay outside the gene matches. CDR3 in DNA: TGTGCCAGCAGTGGTAATAGACAGGGAATCCCCTACGAGCAGTACTTC. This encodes CASSGNRQGIPYEQYF.

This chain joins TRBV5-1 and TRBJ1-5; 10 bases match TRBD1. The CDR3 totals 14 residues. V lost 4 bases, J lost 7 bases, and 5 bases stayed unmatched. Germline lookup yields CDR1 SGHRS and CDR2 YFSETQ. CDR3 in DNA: TGCGCCAGCAGCCCCGGGACAGGGGACCAGCCCCAGCATTTT. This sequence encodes CASSPGTGDQPQHF.

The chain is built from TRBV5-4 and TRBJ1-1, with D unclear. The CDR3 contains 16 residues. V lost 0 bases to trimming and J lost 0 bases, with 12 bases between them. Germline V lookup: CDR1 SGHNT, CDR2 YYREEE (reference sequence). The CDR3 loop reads CASSLGPISLNTEAFF. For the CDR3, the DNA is TGTGCCAGCAGCTTGGGACCCATTAGTTTGAACACTGAAGCTTTCTTT.

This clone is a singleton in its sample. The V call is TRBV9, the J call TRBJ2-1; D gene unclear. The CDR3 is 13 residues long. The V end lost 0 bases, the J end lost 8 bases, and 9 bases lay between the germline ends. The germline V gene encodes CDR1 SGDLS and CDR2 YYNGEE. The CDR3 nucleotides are TGTGCCAGCAGCGTAGTCTGGGGTGATGAGCAGTTCTTC. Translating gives CASSVVWGDEQFF.